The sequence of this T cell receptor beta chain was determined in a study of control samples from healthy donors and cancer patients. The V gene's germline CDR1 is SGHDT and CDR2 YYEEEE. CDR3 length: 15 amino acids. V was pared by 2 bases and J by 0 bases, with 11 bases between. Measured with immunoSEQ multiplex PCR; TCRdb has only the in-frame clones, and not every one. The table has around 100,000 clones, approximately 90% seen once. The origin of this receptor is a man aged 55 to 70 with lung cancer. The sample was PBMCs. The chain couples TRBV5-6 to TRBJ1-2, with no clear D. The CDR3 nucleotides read TGTGCCAGCAGCTTAGCAGCCACCACTAACTATGGCTACACCTTC. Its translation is CASSLAATTNYGYTF.